This T cell receptor (beta chain) derives from a study of blood T cell repertoires in COVID-19 (dated by TCRdb to 2018 to 2021). Concerning the study at large: Samples covering the acute and convalescent phases of COVID-19 were provided by collaborators in the United States, Italy and Spain. Where available, HLA class I and class II types were taken from metadata supplied by the sample provider and were not determined by assay-based typing. The material from the prospective study consisted of cDNA or gDNA derived from T cells, B-cell-depleted T cells, or PBMCs. A freely available public database, intended as a resource for researchers studying the immune response to SARS-CoV-2, is where the repertoires were released. Deeply sampled blood TCRbeta repertoires from subjects exposed to, actively infected with, or recovered from COVID-19 were included in the dataset. Sample metadata almost always included a de-identified subject ID, COVID-19 status, age in years and sex. Samples were obtained from the ongoing ImmuneRACE study (first 160 participants) and from roughly 1,300 subjects provided by 6 global collaborators.

Whole blood was collected in K2EDTA tubes by collaborating institutions according to the institutions' own protocols. Collaborator samples were shipped for TCRbeta analysis as frozen whole blood, isolated PBMCs, or DNA extracted from either sample type. A word on this clone: Its antigen remains undetermined. No much larger clonotype is one base removed from it; base qualities were not supplied.

TCRbeta CDR3 regions were amplified from genomic DNA using the immunoSEQ Assay, a bias-controlled multiplex PCR. In the source study's methods: The number of nucleated cells in each sample was estimated from the amplification of reference gene primers within the assay. Sequence reads were collapsed and filtered to measure the absolute abundance of every unique TCRbeta CDR3 rearrangement. For each sample, productive Simpson clonality was calculated as the square root of Simpson's diversity index across productive rearrangements. Sourced from immuneACCESS, this table was stored by TCRdb with only in-frame sequences that have V and J called. A share of the clones is absent; for the studies checked, an unresolved V gene accounts for under half, and the remainder has no known explanation. V and J calls and clone size are given by that table; D and trimming were obtained from the DNA. The sample table contains approximately 670,000 clones; only one count was recorded for about 87% of them. The ten largest make up about 0.24% of the sample.

On the study overall, not on this receptor specifically: The amount of clinical and demographic metadata varied by source and participant and was provided uncurated.

Material: peripheral blood. The clonotype originates from a woman aged 18-29 years with acute or convalescent COVID-19.

Read as DNA, the sequence is TGTGCCTGGAGTGGGGCGAACTACGAGCAGTACTTC. Its translation is CAWSGANYEQYF. In this chain, TRBV30 is recombined with TRBJ2-7; the D gene identity is not certain. V and J are truncated by 1 base and 3 bases respectively, leaving an intervening sequence of 7 bases. The CDR3, cysteine through phenylalanine, is 12 amino acids long. Only CDR3 DNA remains: 36 bases, in frame from the first base. CDR1 and CDR2, looked up from the germline V gene (reference sequence), are GTSNPN and SVGIG.